This is a list of T cell receptor beta chains from one sample in a study of shared T cell receptors in the human thymus. Sequencing was performed with immunoSEQ multiplex PCR; in TCRdb, only in-frame clones are kept and a portion is missing. The sample carries 600,000 or so clones, over 75% recorded once. These same records also appear under a second study, on human thymus T cells.

The sample consisted of thymocytes. These receptors were obtained from a boy in the first two years of life with a congenital heart defect. Both conserved end residues are trimmed from each CDR3. Fields, in order: CDR3 protein, D gene, V gene. The D gene is left open where the match is weak.

ASSPGQSHYEQY | TRBD1 | TRBV5-6
ASSPRVSGANVLT | - | TRBV28
ASSQLRSGIYNEQF | TRBD2 | TRBV11-2
ASSKDRDGERETHEQF | - | TRBV5-1
ASSLTLRTSGN | TRBD2 | TRBV7-2
ASSEALIPGHDYNEQF | - | TRBV2
ASSGGGETQY | - | TRBV5-1
ASSLRDRGMNTEAF | TRBD1 | TRBV5-6
ASSWGDRGLGELF | TRBD1 | TRBV28
ASSHNRGTDTQY | - | TRBV27
ASSHHRPGQVSYT | - | TRBV4-3
ASSPLGATNEKLF | - | TRBV28
ASSSASGGNTDTQY | TRBD2 | TRBV5-1
ASTIINFTVETQY | - | TRBV7-2
ASSLTWGLAGGPNTGELF | TRBD2 | TRBV5-1
ASSRSTGSSYEQY | - | TRBV6-4
ASSLGAHSYEQY | - | TRBV5-4
ASSRRTSGGAYNEQF | TRBD2 | TRBV7-2
ASSQDSNSTDTQY | - | TRBV4-3
ASSAEIGGGNEKLF | - | TRBV19
ATSRDPPAGETKNIQY | - | TRBV15
ASSQVKGQGVPGNTIY | TRBD1 | TRBV4-3
ASSLRTRDYGYT | - | TRBV5-4
ASTRGYSNQPQH | - | TRBV28
AWSVIGQLTKETQY | - | TRBV30
ATSRPKPGQGATGELF | TRBD1 | TRBV15
ASSSAGSYNEQF | - | TRBV6-5
ASSATWAPGGYEQY | - | TRBV7-2
ASSRQPTDGELF | - | TRBV27
ASRLAGGRDEQY | TRBD2 | TRBV5-1